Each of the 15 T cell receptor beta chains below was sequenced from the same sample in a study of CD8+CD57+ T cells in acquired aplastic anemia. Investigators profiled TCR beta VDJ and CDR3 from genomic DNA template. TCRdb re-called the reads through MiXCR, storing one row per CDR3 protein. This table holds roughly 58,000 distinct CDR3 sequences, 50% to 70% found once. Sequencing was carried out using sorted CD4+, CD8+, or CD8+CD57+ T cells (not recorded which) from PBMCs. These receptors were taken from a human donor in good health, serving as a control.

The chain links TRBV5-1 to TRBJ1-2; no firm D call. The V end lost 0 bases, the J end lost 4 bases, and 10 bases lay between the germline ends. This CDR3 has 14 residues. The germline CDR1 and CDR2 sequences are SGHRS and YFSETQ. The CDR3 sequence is CASSLESEGYGYTF. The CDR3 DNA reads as TGCGCCAGCAGCTTGGAGTCAGAGGGCTATGGCTACACCTTC.

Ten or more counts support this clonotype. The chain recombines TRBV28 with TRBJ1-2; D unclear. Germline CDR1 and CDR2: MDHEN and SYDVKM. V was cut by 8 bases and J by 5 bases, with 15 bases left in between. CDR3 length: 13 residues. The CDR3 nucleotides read TGTGCCAGCTCCCCACCGGGAGAGTATGGCTACACCTTC. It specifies CASSPPGEYGYTF.

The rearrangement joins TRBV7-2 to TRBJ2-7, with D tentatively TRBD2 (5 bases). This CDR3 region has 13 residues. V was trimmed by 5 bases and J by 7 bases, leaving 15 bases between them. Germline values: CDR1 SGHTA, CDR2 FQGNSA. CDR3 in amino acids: CASSVGPTGEQYV. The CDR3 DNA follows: TGTGCCAGCAGCGTAGGGCCCACGGGGGAGCAGTACGTC.

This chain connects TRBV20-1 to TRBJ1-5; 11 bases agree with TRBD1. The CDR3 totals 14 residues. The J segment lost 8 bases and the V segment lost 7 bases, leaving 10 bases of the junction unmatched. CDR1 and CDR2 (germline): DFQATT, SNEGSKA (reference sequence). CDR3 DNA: TGCAGTGGGACGGGACAGGGGGATTCGGAGCCCCAGCATTTT. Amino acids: CSGTGQGDSEPQHF.

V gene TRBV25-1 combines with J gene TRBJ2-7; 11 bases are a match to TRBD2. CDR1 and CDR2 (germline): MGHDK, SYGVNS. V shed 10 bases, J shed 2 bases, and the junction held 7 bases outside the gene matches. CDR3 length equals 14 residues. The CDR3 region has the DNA TGTGCCATCCCTGGACTAGCGGGCGCCTACGAGCAGTACTTC. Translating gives CAIPGLAGAYEQYF.

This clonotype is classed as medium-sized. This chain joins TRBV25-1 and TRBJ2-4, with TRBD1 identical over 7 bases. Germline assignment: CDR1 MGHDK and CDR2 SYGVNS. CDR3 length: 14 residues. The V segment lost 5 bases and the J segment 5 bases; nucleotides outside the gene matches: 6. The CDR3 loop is CASSPRQGQNIQYF. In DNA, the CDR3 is TGTGCCAGCAGTCCCAGACAGGGCCAAAACATTCAGTACTTC.

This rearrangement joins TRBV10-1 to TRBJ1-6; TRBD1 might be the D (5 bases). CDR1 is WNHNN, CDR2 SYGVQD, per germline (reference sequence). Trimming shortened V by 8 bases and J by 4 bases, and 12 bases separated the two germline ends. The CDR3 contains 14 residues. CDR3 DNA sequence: TGCGCCAGCCGGGCGGGACCATATAATTCACCCCTCCACTTT. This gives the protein CASRAGPYNSPLHF.

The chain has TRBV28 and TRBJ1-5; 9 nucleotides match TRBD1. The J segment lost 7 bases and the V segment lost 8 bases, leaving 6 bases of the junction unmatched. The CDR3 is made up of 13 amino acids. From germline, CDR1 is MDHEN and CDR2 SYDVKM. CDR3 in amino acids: CASGGQGGQPQHF. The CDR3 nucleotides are TGTGCCAGCGGGGGACAGGGCGGGCAGCCCCAGCATTTT.

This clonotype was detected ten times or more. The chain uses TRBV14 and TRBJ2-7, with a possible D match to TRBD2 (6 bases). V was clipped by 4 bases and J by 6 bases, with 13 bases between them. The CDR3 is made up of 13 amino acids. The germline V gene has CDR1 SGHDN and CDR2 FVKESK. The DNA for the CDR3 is TGTGCCAGCAGCCCCCGGCTAGCGAGCGAGCAGTACTTC. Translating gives CASSPRLASEQYF.

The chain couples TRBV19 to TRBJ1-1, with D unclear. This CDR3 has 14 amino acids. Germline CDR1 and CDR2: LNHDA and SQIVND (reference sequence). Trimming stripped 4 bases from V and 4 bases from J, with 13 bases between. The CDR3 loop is CASSTIYGVTEAFF. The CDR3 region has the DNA TGTGCCAGTAGTACGATTTACGGGGTCACTGAAGCTTTCTTT.

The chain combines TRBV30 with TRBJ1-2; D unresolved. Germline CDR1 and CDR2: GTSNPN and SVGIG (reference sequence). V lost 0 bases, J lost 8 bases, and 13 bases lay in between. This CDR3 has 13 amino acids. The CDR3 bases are TGTGCCTGGAGTGTACGTGGGTTCGGCGGCTACACCTTC. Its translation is CAWSVRGFGGYTF.

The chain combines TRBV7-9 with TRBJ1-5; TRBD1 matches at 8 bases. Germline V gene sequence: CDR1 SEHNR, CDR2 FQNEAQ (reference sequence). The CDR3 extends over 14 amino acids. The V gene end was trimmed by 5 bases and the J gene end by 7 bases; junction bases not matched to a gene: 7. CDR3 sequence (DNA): TGTGCCAGCAGCACCGGACAGGGTGTACAGCCCCAGCATTTT. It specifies CASSTGQGVQPQHF.

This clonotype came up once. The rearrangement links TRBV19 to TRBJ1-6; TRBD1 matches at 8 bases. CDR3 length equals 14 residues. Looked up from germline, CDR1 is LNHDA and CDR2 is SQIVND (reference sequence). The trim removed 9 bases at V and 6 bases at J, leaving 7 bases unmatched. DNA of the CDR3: TGTGCCAGGTTAAGGACAGGGCCTAATTCACCCCTCCACTTT. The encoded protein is CARLRTGPNSPLHF.

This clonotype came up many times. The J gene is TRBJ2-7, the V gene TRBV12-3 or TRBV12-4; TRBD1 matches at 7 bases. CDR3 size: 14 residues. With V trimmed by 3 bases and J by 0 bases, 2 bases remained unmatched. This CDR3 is CASSFGTDSYEQYF. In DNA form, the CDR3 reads TGTGCCAGCAGTTTTGGGACAGACTCCTACGAGCAGTACTTC.

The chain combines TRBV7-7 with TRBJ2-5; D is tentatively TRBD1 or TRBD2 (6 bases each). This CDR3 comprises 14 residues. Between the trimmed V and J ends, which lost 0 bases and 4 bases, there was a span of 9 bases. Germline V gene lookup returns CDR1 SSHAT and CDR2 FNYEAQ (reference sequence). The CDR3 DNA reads TGTGCCAGCAGCTTAGCCAGGGGAGGAGAGACCCAGTACTTC. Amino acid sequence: CASSLARGGETQYF.